This paragraph covers one TCR beta chain sequence. CDR1 is LNHDA and CDR2 is SQIVND in the germline V gene (reference sequence). The CDR3 extends over 15 amino acids. The J segment lost 11 bases and the V segment lost 4 bases, leaving 13 bases of the junction unmatched. This sample is drawn from a study of blood T cell repertoires in COVID-19. Study at large: Sites in the United States, Italy and Spain provided acute and convalescent COVID-19 samples.

The authors' processing: The authors estimated nucleated cell counts from reference gene primer amplification. The assay was immunoSEQ multiplex PCR, and TCRdb's table has in-frame clones only and misses some. V and J calls and clone size are copied from that table; D and trimming were computed from the DNA. The repertoire holds under 250,000 clones, with 92% as singletons. The source is a man between 60 and 75 years old with COVID-19, enrolled during active disease. The chain couples TRBV19 to TRBJ1-1, with 10 bases aligning to TRBD1. Source material: peripheral blood. The CDR3 sequence: CASSSSPGTGARAFF. CDR3 in DNA: TGTGCCAGTAGTAGCAGCCCCGGGACAGGGGCTCGGGCTTTCTTT.